A single sample gave rise to the 8 T cell receptor beta chains below, sequenced in a study of radiation and T cells in renal cell carcinoma. Profiled with immunoSEQ multiplex PCR; TCRdb holds only in-frame clones, not every one. The sample lists 87,000 or so clones; around nine tenths were seen once. Stated time point: baseline pretreatment blood. The treatment denotes: 15 Gy SBRT to primary tumor, nephrectomy 4 weeks later. This specimen was blood, taken from a patient whose treatment included radiotherapy and nephrectomy. The receptors were sampled from a man aged 50 to 60 with renal cell carcinoma.

The chain recombines TRBV7-9 with TRBJ1-5; 7 bases agree with TRBD1. This CDR3 is 16 amino acids long. Germline CDR1 SEHNR, CDR2 FQNEAQ (reference sequence). The V gene end was trimmed by 4 bases and the J gene end by 7 bases; junction bases not matched to a gene: 13. The CDR3 reads CASSSDLPGQQQPQHF. The CDR3 DNA reads TGTGCCAGCAGCTCTGATTTACCGGGACAGCAACAGCCCCAGCATTTT.

This chain joins TRBV19 and TRBJ2-3; D is undetermined. The V end lost 4 bases, the J end lost 1 base, and 9 bases lay between the germline ends. CDR3 length: 14 residues. Germline assignment: CDR1 LNHDA and CDR2 SQIVND (reference sequence). This CDR3 is CASSSLAGTDTQYF. CDR3 bases: TGTGCCAGTAGTAGCCTTGCGGGCACAGATACGCAGTATTTT.

The V call is TRBV4-3, the J call TRBJ1-4, with TRBD1 matching over 10 bases. Germline lookup yields CDR1 LGHNA and CDR2 YSLEER. The CDR3 consists of 18 residues. The V segment lost 4 bases and the J segment 0 bases; nucleotides outside the gene matches: 8. CDR3 region: CASSRTTGQGTTNEKLFF. DNA for the CDR3: TGCGCCAGCAGCCGAACGACGGGACAGGGGACAACTAATGAAAAACTGTTTTTT.

The chain links TRBV4-1 to TRBJ1-2; TRBD1 aligns across 7 bases. Germline values: CDR1 MGHRA, CDR2 YSYEKL. Trimming cost V 3 bases and J 8 bases; bases outside gene matches: 3. There are 12 residues in the CDR3. CDR3 nucleotide sequence: TGCGCCAGCAGCCACAACAGGGGCGGCTACACCTTC. Its protein product is CASSHNRGGYTF.

This chain connects TRBV6-5 to TRBJ1-2; 9 nucleotides line up with TRBD1. The V segment lost 6 bases and the J segment 4 bases; nucleotides outside the gene matches: 9. The CDR3 contains 15 residues. Germline V gene data show CDR1 as MNHEY and CDR2 as SVGAGI. The CDR3 DNA is TGTGCCAGCAGAGTAACAGGGGGCTCGTCCTATGGCTACACCTTC. Protein: CASRVTGGSSYGYTF.

Of note for this clone: This specimen includes other DNA sequences encoding the same CDR3. This rearrangement joins TRBV6-1 to TRBJ2-7; D is ambiguous. The CDR3 extends over 12 amino acids. Germline CDR1 and CDR2: MNHNS and SASEGT. V shed 6 bases and J shed 3 bases, with 9 bases lying between them. CDR3 coding DNA: TGTGCCAGCAGCGAGGTGGGCTACGAGCAGTACTTC. Amino acids: CASSEVGYEQYF.

The J gene is TRBJ2-1, the V gene TRBV29-1, with D tentatively TRBD1 or TRBD2 (5 bases each). The CDR3 loop spans 14 amino acids. Deletions cut 3 bases from V and 9 bases from J, with 18 bases between. Per the germline V gene, CDR1 is SQVTM and CDR2 is ANQGSEA. For the CDR3, the DNA is TGCAGCGTTGATGGGGGAGAGCTAATATCTGAGCAGTTCTTC. Encoded protein: CSVDGGELISEQFF.

The chain has TRBV7-9 and TRBJ1-5; D unclear. CDR1 is SEHNR and CDR2 is FQNEAQ in the germline V gene (reference sequence). CDR3 size: 12 residues. Trimming took 5 bases from V and 2 from J, leaving 4 bases between them. The CDR3 nucleotides are TGTGCCAGCAGCCGAGGCAATCAGCCCCAGCATTTT. It translates to CASSRGNQPQHF.